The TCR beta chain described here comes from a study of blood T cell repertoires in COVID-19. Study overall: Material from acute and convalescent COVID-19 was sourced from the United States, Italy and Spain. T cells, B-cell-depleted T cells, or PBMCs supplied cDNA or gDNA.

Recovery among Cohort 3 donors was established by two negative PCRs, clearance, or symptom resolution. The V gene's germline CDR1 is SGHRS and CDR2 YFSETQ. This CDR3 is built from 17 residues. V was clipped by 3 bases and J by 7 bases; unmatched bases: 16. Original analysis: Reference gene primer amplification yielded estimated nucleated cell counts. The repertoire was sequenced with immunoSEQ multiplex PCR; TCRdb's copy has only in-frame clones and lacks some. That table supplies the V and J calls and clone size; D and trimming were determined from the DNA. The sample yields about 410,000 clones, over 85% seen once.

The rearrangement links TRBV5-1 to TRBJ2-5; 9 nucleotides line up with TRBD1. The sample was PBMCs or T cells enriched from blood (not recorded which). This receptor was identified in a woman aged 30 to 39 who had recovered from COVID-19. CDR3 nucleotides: TGCGCCAGCAGCTCGGACAGGGGCCCAGGGATGATAGGGACCCAGTACTTC. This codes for CASSSDRGPGMIGTQYF. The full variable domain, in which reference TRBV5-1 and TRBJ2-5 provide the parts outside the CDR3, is KAGVTQTPRYLIKTRGQQVTLSCSPISGHRSVSWYQQTPGQGLQFLFEYFSETQRNKGNFPGRFSGRQFSNSRSEMNVSTLELGDSALYLCASSSDRGPGMIGTQYFGPGTRLLVL.